One and the same sample provided the 26 T cell receptor beta chains below, sequenced in a study of T cells in Graves' hyperthyroidism and ophthalmopathy. There were TCR beta CDR3 regions amplified from RNA transcripts. First-round RT-PCR targeting the TCR CDR3 was performed with the HTBI primer set. TCRdb used MiXCR to reprocess the multiplex PCR reads, holding one entry per CDR3 protein. The data contain a few hundred thousand distinct CDR3 sequences, around 14% of them singletons. Sequences were obtained from blood. These TCRs come from a young woman with Graves' hyperthyroidism.

On this clonotype: This may be a read error: a much more frequent sequence differs by one nucleotide. This rearrangement joins TRBV28 to TRBJ2-7; 11 bases fit TRBD2. The trim removed 3 bases at V and 4 bases at J, leaving 8 bases unmatched. The CDR3 contains 16 residues. From germline, CDR1 is MDHEN and CDR2 SYDVKM. The CDR3 DNA reads as TGTGCCAGCAGTTTTATACTAGCGGGAGTCTTGTACGAGCAGTACTTC. Encoded protein: CASSFILAGVLYEQYF.

This clonotype was observed many times. The chain couples TRBV6-1 to TRBJ2-4; 11 bases fit TRBD2. Per the germline V gene, CDR1 is MNHNS and CDR2 is SASEGT. The CDR3 runs 16 residues. The V gene end was trimmed by 5 bases and the J gene end by 2 bases; junction bases not matched to a gene: 5. In nucleotides, the CDR3 is TGTGCCAGCAGTTTCCTAGCGGGAGGTTCCAAAAACATTCAGTACTTC. Protein: CASSFLAGGSKNIQYF.

This clonotype was seen ten or more times. The rearrangement uses TRBV5-1 and TRBJ2-7; TRBD2 agrees at 14 bases. V gave up 4 bases and J gave up 2 bases; unmatched junction bases: 2. CDR3 length: 15 amino acids. CDR1 SGHRS and CDR2 YFSETQ come from the germline V gene. The CDR3 reads CASSEGLAGAYEQYF. The CDR3 coding sequence is TGCGCCAGCAGCGAGGGACTAGCGGGAGCCTACGAGCAGTACTTC.

The rearrangement joins TRBV4-2 to TRBJ2-7; TRBD1 or TRBD2 may be the D gene (5 bases each). V lost 6 bases, J lost 3 bases, and 12 bases lay in between. Germline lookup yields CDR1 LGHNA and CDR2 YNFKEQ. The CDR3 covers 13 residues. The CDR3, as DNA: TGTGCCAGCAGGAATGTTGGGGGCTACGAGCAGTACTTC. It yields the protein CASRNVGGYEQYF.

This clonotype occurred many times. V gene TRBV20-1 combines with J gene TRBJ2-1; 8 bases align to TRBD2. Per the germline V gene, CDR1 is DFQATT and CDR2 is SNEGSKA (reference sequence). With 0 bases clipped from V and 0 bases from J, the junction kept 10 bases outside the gene matches. The CDR3 contains 18 residues. The CDR3 reads CSARDRLSGTSSYNEQFF. In nucleotides, the CDR3 is TGCAGTGCTAGAGATCGGCTCTCAGGGACTAGCTCCTACAATGAGCAGTTCTTC.

This clonotype occurred a few times. The chain recombines TRBV5-6 with TRBJ1-1, with 9 positions matching TRBD1. J was trimmed by 4 bases and V by 4 bases; bases with no gene match: 11. From germline, CDR1 is SGHDT and CDR2 YYEEEE. This CDR3 has 16 amino acids. CDR3: CASSDAGTGRGTEAFF. CDR3 sequence (DNA): TGTGCCAGCAGCGACGCCGGGACAGGGAGGGGCACTGAAGCTTTCTTT.

This clonotype has ten or more counts. This chain uses TRBV11-1 with TRBJ2-7; tentatively, D is TRBD1 (7 bases). V was pared by 1 base and J by 5 bases, with 12 bases between. The CDR3 covers 14 residues. Germline V gives CDR1 SGHAT, CDR2 FQDESV (reference sequence). Here the CDR3 reads CASSLGQGGDEQYF. DNA for the CDR3: TGTGCCAGCAGCTTAGGTCAGGGGGGAGACGAGCAGTACTTC.

This clonotype was picked up many times. This sequence joins TRBV12-3 or TRBV12-4 and TRBJ1-1; maybe TRBD1 (6 bases). V shed 10 bases and J shed 0 bases, with 24 bases lying between them. This CDR3 region has 17 residues. This CDR3 is CAIDEGGAGSMNTEAFF. As DNA, the CDR3 is TGTGCCATTGACGAAGGGGGGGCAGGGAGTATGAACACTGAAGCTTTCTTT.

This clonotype turned up a few times. The chain has TRBV24-1 and TRBJ2-1; maybe TRBD1 (6 bases). This CDR3 has 14 amino acids. V lost 4 bases to trimming and J lost 6 bases, with 12 bases between them. CDR1 KGHDR and CDR2 SFDVKD come from the germline V gene. In nucleotides, the CDR3 is TGTGCCACCAGTGACGACAGGTTATTCAATGAGCAGTTCTTC. Protein sequence: CATSDDRLFNEQFF.

This clonotype was seen many times. This chain uses TRBV20-1 with TRBJ2-1; 8 bases align to TRBD2. Trimming at V came to 6 bases and at J to 8 bases, leaving 18 bases not matched to a gene. The germline gives CDR1 DFQATT, CDR2 SNEGSKA (reference sequence). CDR3 length: 16 residues. CDR3: CSAQGGLAGEVDEQFF. DNA for the CDR3: TGCAGTGCACAAGGCGGCCTAGCGGGTGAGGTCGATGAGCAGTTCTTC.

This clonotype was seen ten or more times. The chain is built from TRBV15 and TRBJ2-2, with a tentative D call TRBD1 (5 bases). The CDR3 has 15 amino acids. V was clipped by 0 bases and J by 6 bases, with 11 bases between them. Germline lookup yields CDR1 LNHNV and CDR2 YYDKDF (reference sequence). The CDR3 is CATSRDRVTAGELFF. The CDR3 DNA sequence: TGTGCCACCAGCAGAGACAGGGTTACGGCCGGGGAGCTGTTTTTT.

This clonotype turned up a few times. The rearrangement links TRBV6-1 to TRBJ2-7; D remains ambiguous. In germline, CDR1 is MNHNS, CDR2 SASEGT. The CDR3 extends over 11 amino acids. V was cut by 6 bases and J by 4 bases, with 7 bases left in between. CDR3 region: CASSSQYEQYF. Written as DNA, the CDR3 is TGTGCCAGCAGCTCTCAATACGAGCAGTACTTC.

Many counts were recorded for this clonotype. The CDR3 DNA reads TGTGCCAGCAGTTTCGTACGACTAGCGCAAGATACGCAGTATTTT. Residues: CASSFVRLAQDTQYF. The rearrangement uses TRBV27 and TRBJ2-3; 8 positions agree with TRBD2. V lost 3 bases, J lost 5 bases, and 7 bases stayed unmatched. Germline V gives CDR1 MNHEY, CDR2 SMNVEV (reference sequence). This CDR3 contains 15 residues.

At least ten counts were recorded for this clonotype. The rearrangement uses TRBV3-1 and TRBJ2-1; no clear D gene. The CDR3 covers 15 residues. Per the germline V gene, CDR1 is LGHDT and CDR2 is YNNKEL (reference sequence). V gave up 1 base and J gave up 6 bases, with 13 bases separating them. CDR3 sequence: CASSQAAIPGNEQFF. The CDR3, as DNA: TGTGCCAGCAGCCAAGCCGCCATTCCGGGCAATGAGCAGTTCTTC.

This clonotype was seen ten or more times. The chain couples TRBV18 to TRBJ2-3, with 8 bases lining up with TRBD1. The CDR3 loop spans 20 amino acids. Trimming took 1 base from V and 0 from J; bases not matched to a gene: 15. CDR1 and CDR2 from the germline V gene are KGHSH and LQKENI. In DNA form, the CDR3 reads TGTGCCAGCTCACCACGGCCGCCGGGACAGGACACCTATAGCACAGATACGCAGTATTTT. It translates to CASSPRPPGQDTYSTDTQYF.

The genes are TRBV5-1 and TRBJ2-2; 9 bases map to TRBD2. Germline CDR1 SGHRS, CDR2 YFSETQ. The CDR3 covers 16 residues. V lost 2 bases, J lost 1 base, and 3 bases stayed unmatched. The CDR3 region is CASSFVLAGNTGELFF. DNA for the CDR3: TGCGCCAGCAGCTTCGTACTAGCGGGGAACACCGGGGAGCTGTTTTTT.

This clonotype was recorded many times. The rearrangement uses TRBV3-1 and TRBJ2-7; possible D gene TRBD1, 6 bases. Germline assignment: CDR1 LGHDT and CDR2 YNNKEL (reference sequence). This CDR3 is 15 amino acids long. Trimming shortened V by 4 bases and J by 1 base, and 14 bases separated the two germline ends. This CDR3 reads CASSPAGALSYEQYF. CDR3 bases: TGTGCCAGCAGCCCTGCAGGGGCCCTATCCTACGAGCAGTACTTC.

The chain uses TRBV19 and TRBJ1-5; TRBD1 matches 9 bases. The length of the CDR3 is 15 residues. The V gene's germline CDR1 is LNHDA and CDR2 SQIVND (reference sequence). After removal of 6 bases from V and 5 bases from J, the junction contained 8 bases not matched to a gene. The CDR3 region is CASSPMGQGDQPQHF. Written as DNA, the CDR3 is TGTGCCAGTAGCCCGATGGGACAGGGTGATCAGCCCCAGCATTTT.

This clonotype was seen repeatedly, ten times or more. The V gene is TRBV28, the J gene TRBJ2-1; maybe TRBD1 (6 bases). The germline V and J ends were trimmed by 7 bases and 6 bases, with 19 bases remaining between them. The germline gives CDR1 MDHEN, CDR2 SYDVKM. The CDR3 contains 15 residues. The CDR3 DNA reads TGTGCCAGCATTGAGCCTGGGGACACAAGCAATGAGCAGTTCTTC. It codes for CASIEPGDTSNEQFF. The whole variable domain, filled in from reference TRBV28 and TRBJ2-1, reads DVKVTQSSRYLVKRTGEKVFLECVQDMDHENMFWYRQDPGLGLRLIYFSYDVKMKEKGDIPEGYSVSREKKERFSLILESASTNQTSMYLCASIEPGDTSNEQFFGPGTRLTVL.

In the case of this clonotype: This clone may be a read error of a much larger clone one base away. The chain has TRBV7-3 and TRBJ2-1; the match to TRBD2 covers 14 bases. The J call may be mistaken, given a closer DNA end match to TRBJ2-7. Per germline, CDR1 SGHTA and CDR2 FQGTGA. There are 17 residues in the CDR3. CDR3 coding DNA: TGTGCCAGCAGCTCCGGGACTAGCGGGAGCTCAGACAATGAGCAGTACTTC. This gives the protein CASSSGTSGSSDNEQYF.

This clonotype has only a few counts. The chain couples TRBV5-1 to TRBJ1-5; D unclear. This CDR3 spans 13 amino acids. Germline values: CDR1 SGHRS, CDR2 YFSETQ. Trimming took 4 bases from V and 1 from J, leaving 6 bases between them. CDR3 amino acids: CASSPWSNQPQHF. CDR3 bases: TGCGCCAGCAGCCCGTGGAGCAATCAGCCCCAGCATTTT. Variable domain in full (rest from reference TRBV5-1 and TRBJ1-5): KAGVTQTPRYLIKTRGQQVTLSCSPISGHRSVSWYQQTPGQGLQFLFEYFSETQRNKGNFPGRFSGRQFSNSRSEMNVSTLELGDSALYLCASSPWSNQPQHFGDGTRLSIL.

This clonotype was observed a handful of times. The chain couples TRBV28 to TRBJ1-3, with D possibly TRBD1 on 6 matching bases. Per germline, CDR1 MDHEN and CDR2 SYDVKM. The CDR3 length is 12 residues. The CDR3 reads CTTGSSGNTIYF. DNA of the CDR3: TGTACCACAGGGAGCTCTGGAAACACCATATATTTT.

The chain employs TRBV5-6 and TRBJ1-2, with a weak D call TRBD1 (5 bases). The CDR3 extends over 12 amino acids. Trimming pared 9 bases from V and 4 bases from J, leaving 13 bases between. Per germline, CDR1 SGHDT and CDR2 YYEEEE. Written as DNA, the CDR3 is TGTGCCACCAAACCCCAGGGCTATGGCTACACCTTC. Translating it yields CATKPQGYGYTF.

This clonotype was counted at least ten times. J is TRBJ2-7 and V is TRBV11-2; a weak D match, TRBD2 (6 bases). The CDR3 has 14 residues. Germline values: CDR1 SGHAT, CDR2 FQNNGV. Trimming pared 1 base from V and 3 bases from J, leaving 10 bases between. The CDR3 spells CASSLGDGSYEQYF. CDR3 nucleotides: TGTGCCAGCAGCTTAGGTGACGGGAGCTACGAGCAGTACTTC.

Details on this clonotype: This may be a read error: a much more frequent sequence differs by one nucleotide. The V gene is TRBV20-1, the J gene TRBJ2-1, with unresolved D. This CDR3 spans 11 amino acids. CDR1 and CDR2 (germline): DFQATT, SNEGSKA (reference sequence). Trimming cost V 7 bases and J 9 bases, with 13 bases left between them. The CDR3, as DNA: TGCAGTGAGATGGGGTCCATTGAGCAGTTCTTC. Its translation: CSEMGSIEQFF.

This clonotype came up many times. The chain links TRBV5-1 to TRBJ1-6, with D possibly TRBD1 on 5 matching bases. The CDR3 is 14 amino acids. Trimming pared 0 bases from V and 9 bases from J, leaving 10 bases between. CDR1 and CDR2 (germline): SGHRS, YFSETQ. Here the CDR3 reads CASSLDPGSSPLHF. Written as DNA, the CDR3 is TGCGCCAGCAGCTTGGATCCAGGGAGTTCACCCCTCCACTTT.